This T cell receptor (beta chain) derives from a study of blood T cell repertoires in COVID-19. Study background: Acute and convalescent COVID-19 specimens originated in the United States, Italy and Spain.

Some clones are missing from TCRdb's copy, which holds only in-frame ones; the method was immunoSEQ multiplex PCR. This sample has 230,000 or so clones, with roughly 89% found just once. The Seattle site enrolled patients during active infection and followed them longitudinally. Source material: peripheral blood. This TCR was recovered from an older woman with COVID-19, enrolled during active disease.

In DNA form, the CDR3 reads TGTGCCAGCAGCGTCGGGCATCACTATCGGGGTCAGCCCCAGCATTTT. Its translation: CASSVGHHYRGQPQHF. The rearrangement links TRBV5-5 to TRBJ1-5; D remains ambiguous. V gave up 4 bases and J gave up 6 bases, with 20 bases separating them. The germline V gene has CDR1 SGHKS and CDR2 YYEKEE (reference sequence). The CDR3 runs to 16 residues.